The T cell receptor beta chain described here comes from a study of cytomegalovirus exposure and HLA in healthy donors. General study results and limits: Presence/absence results assume similar sequencing depth per donor, which may not hold. Overall, roughly 150 TCR beta chains were annotated as cytomegalovirus-associated. Later analysis placed DRB1 highest and HLA-C lowest in TCR association rates, which differed by HLA locus. Prediction of most subjects' HLA-A and HLA-B alleles by TCR beta sequences was reportedly accurate.

The CDR3 totals 18 residues. Germline V CDR1 and CDR2: LGHNA, YSLEER. Between the trimmed V and J ends, which lost 0 bases and 1 base, there was a span of 18 bases. This clone has just a few counts. Its specificity is unknown. PCR amplification relied on 60 Vbeta primers (plus 13 Jbeta primers). Assay used: immunoSEQ multiplex PCR; TCRdb lists only in-frame clones, some missing. Of 85,000 to 100,000 clones listed, around 80% were seen once; the top ten hold less than 0.95%. This receptor was identified in a woman aged 55-69 years in good health and CMV-seronegative. Specimen: PBMCs. J is TRBJ1-1 and V is TRBV4-3, with D tentatively TRBD1 (5 bases). CDR3 sequence (DNA): TGCGCCAGCAGCCAAGAGCCAGGGTGGAGGGAAAAGAACACTGAAGCTTTCTTT. Its protein product is CASSQEPGWREKNTEAFF.